This T cell receptor (beta chain) emerged from a study of cytomegalovirus exposure and HLA in healthy donors. Study as a whole: A later analysis reported the 100 to 150 validation repertoires used the same platform as the 666 first-cohort repertoires. Notes on the study in general: The study listed 164 cytomegalovirus-associated TCR beta chains. Some public TCRs appeared in many individuals, while most sequences were rare. Confirmation was obtained in vitro that a few CMV-associated chains are specific for CMV antigens.

Using immunoSEQ multiplex PCR, the repertoire was profiled, and TCRdb retains in-frame clones only, with some absent. The sample shows approximately 57,000 clones, over 90% of them seen only once. On this clone: What it recognizes is unknown.

Sequencing was performed on PBMCs. This TCR derives from a woman aged 18-29 years in good health and CMV-seronegative.

The CDR3, as DNA: TGCGCCAGCAGCTTGGAGGGACTAGCGGGGGGGCTCAGTGAGCAGTTCTTC. Protein: CASSLEGLAGGLSEQFF. V is TRBV5-1 and J is TRBJ2-1; 16 bases align to TRBD2. V lost 0 bases to trimming and J lost 9 bases; unmatched junction nucleotides: 6. The CDR3 contains 17 residues. Germline CDR1 reads SGHRS; CDR2 reads YFSETQ.